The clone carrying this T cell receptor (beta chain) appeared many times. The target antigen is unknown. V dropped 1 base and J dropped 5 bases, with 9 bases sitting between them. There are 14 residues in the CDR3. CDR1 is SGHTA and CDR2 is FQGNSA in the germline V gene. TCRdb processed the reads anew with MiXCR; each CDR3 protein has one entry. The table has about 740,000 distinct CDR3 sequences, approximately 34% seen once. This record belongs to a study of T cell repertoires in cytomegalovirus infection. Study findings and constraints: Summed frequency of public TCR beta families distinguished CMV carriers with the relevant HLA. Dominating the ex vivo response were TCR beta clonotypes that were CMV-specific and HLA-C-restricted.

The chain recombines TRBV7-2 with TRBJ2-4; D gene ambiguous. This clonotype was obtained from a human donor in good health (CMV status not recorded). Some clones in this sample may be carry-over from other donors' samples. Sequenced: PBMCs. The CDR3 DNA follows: TGTGCCAGCAGCTTAGAGTTTGCTGAAAACATTCAGTACTTC. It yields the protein CASSLEFAENIQYF.